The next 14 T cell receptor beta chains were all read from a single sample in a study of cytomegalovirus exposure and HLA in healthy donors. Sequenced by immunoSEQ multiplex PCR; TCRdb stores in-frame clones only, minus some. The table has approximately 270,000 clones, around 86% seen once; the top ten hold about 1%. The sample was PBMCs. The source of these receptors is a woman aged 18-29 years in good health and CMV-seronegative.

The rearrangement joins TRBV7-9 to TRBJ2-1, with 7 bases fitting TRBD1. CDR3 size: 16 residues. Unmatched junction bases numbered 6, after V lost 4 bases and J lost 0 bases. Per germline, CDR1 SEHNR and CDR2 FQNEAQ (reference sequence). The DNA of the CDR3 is TGTGCCAGCAGCTCGACAGGGACCCCCTCCTACAATGAGCAGTTCTTC. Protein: CASSSTGTPSYNEQFF. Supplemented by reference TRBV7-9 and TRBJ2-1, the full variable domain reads DTGVSQNPRHKITKRGQNVTFRCDPISEHNRLYWYRQTLGQGPEFLTYFQNEAQLEKSRLLSDRFSAERPKGSFSTLEIQRTEQGDSAMYLCASSSTGTPSYNEQFFGPGTRLTVL.

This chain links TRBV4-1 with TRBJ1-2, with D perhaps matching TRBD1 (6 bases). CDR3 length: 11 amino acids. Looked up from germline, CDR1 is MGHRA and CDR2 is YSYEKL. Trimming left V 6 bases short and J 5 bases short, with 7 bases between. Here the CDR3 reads CASRQGYGYTF. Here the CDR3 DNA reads TGCGCCAGCAGACAGGGATATGGCTACACCTTC.

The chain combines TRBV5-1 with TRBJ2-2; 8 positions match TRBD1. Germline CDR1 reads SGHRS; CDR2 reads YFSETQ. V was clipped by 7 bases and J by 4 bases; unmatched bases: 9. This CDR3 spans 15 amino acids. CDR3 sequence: CASVPQGAGTGELFF. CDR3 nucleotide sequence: TGCGCCAGCGTACCCCAGGGGGCCGGCACCGGGGAGCTGTTTTTT.

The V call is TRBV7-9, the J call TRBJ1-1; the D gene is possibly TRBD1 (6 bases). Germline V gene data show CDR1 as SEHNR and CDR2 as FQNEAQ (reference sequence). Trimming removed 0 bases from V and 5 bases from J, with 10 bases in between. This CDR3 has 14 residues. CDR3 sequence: CASSLAQGLTEAFF. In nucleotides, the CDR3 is TGTGCCAGCAGCTTAGCACAGGGATTGACTGAAGCTTTCTTT.

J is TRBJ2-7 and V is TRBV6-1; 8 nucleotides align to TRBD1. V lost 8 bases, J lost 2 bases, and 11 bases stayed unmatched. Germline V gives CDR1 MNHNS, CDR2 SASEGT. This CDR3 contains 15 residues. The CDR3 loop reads CASYSEDRAPYEQYF. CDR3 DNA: TGTGCCAGCTATTCTGAGGACAGGGCTCCCTACGAGCAGTACTTC.

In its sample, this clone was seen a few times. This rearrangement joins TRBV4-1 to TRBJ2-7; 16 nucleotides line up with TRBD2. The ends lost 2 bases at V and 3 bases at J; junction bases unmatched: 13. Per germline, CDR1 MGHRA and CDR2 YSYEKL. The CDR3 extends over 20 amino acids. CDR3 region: CASSQRPGLAGGALFYEQYF. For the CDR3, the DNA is TGCGCCAGCAGCCAACGACCGGGACTAGCGGGGGGGGCGCTATTCTACGAGCAGTACTTC.

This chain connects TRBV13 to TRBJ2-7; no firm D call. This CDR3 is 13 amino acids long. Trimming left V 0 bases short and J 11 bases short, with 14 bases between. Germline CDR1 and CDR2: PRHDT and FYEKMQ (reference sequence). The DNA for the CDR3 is TGTGCCAGCAGCTTAGGATGGGCCTACGATGAGTACTTC. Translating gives CASSLGWAYDEYF.

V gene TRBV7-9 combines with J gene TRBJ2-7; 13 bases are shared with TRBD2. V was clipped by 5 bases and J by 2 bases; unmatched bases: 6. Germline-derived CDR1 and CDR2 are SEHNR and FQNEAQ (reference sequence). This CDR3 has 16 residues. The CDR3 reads CASSRTSGSNTYEQYF. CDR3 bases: TGTGCCAGCAGCCGGACTAGCGGGAGTAACACCTACGAGCAGTACTTC.

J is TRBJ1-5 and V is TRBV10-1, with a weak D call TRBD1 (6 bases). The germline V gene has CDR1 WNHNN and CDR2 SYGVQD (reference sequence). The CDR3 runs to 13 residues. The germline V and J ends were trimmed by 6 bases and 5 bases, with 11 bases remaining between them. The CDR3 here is CASSQGIDQPQHF. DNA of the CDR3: TGCGCCAGCAGCCAGGGGATTGATCAGCCCCAGCATTTT.

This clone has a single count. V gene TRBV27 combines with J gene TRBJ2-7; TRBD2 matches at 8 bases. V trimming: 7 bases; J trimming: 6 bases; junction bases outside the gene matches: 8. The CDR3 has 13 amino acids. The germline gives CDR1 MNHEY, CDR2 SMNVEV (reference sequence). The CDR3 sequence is CASTPGGLSEQYF. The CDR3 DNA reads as TGTGCCAGCACCCCGGGGGGGCTCAGCGAGCAGTACTTC.

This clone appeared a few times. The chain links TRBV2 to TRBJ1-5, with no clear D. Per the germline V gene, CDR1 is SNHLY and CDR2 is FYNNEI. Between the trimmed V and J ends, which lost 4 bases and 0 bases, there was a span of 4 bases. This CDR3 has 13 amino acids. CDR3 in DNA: TGTGCCAGCAGTGTAAATAGCAATCAGCCCCAGCATTTT. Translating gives CASSVNSNQPQHF.

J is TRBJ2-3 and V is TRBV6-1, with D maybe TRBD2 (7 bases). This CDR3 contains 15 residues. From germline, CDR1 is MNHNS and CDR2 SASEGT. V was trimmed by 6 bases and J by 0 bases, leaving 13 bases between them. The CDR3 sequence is CASRRGGLSTDTQYF. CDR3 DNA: TGTGCCAGCAGGAGGGGGGGACTCAGCACAGATACGCAGTATTTT.

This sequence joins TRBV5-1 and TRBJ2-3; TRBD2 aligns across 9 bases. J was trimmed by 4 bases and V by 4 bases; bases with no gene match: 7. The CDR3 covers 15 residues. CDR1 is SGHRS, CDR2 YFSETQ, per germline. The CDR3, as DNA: TGCGCCAGCAGCGCATTTAGCGGGAGTCCAGATACGCAGTATTTT. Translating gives CASSAFSGSPDTQYF.

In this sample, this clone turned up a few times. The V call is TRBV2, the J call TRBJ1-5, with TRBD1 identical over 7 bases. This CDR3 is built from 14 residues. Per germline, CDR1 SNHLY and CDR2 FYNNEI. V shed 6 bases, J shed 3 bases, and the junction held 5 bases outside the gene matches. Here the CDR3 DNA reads TGTGCCAGCAGGGCAGGGACAGTCAATCAGCCCCAGCATTTT. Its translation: CASRAGTVNQPQHF.